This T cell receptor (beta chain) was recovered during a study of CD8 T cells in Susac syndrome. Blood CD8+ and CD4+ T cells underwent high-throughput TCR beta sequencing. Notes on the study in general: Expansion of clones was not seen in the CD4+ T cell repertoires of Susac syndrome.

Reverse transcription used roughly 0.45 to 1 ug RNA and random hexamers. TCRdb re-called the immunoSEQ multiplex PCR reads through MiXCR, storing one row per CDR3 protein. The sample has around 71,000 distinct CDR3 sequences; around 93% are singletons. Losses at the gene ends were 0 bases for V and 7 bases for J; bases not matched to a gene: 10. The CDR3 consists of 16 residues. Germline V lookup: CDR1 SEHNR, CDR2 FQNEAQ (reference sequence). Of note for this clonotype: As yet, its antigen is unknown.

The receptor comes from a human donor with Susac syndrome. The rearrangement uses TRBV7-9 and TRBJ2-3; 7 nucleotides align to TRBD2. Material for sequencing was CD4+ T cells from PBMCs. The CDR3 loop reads CASSLAASGGRYTQYF. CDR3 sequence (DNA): TGTGCCAGCAGCTTAGCGGCTAGCGGAGGCAGGTATACGCAGTATTTT.